What follows is one T cell receptor (beta chain) and its context. The ends were cut back, 5 bases at V and 6 bases at J, with 10 bases in the middle. Germline V gene sequence: CDR1 PRHDT, CDR2 FYEKMQ (reference sequence). This CDR3 region has 12 residues. This record belongs to a study of blood T cell repertoires in COVID-19. The wider study: Acute and convalescent COVID-19 samples came from the United States, Italy and Spain. T cells, B-cell-depleted T cells, or PBMCs supplied cDNA or gDNA.

During active infection, Seattle patients enrolled and were then monitored through disease. In the original processing: Amplification with reference gene primers provided the estimates of nucleated cell counts. Produced via immunoSEQ multiplex PCR; TCRdb's table is partial and in-frame only. That table furnishes V, J and clone size, whereas the DNA furnished D and trimming. The sample lists under 350,000 clones; over 85% were seen once. This clonotype originated in a woman aged 25 to 39 with COVID-19, enrolled during active disease. The chain links TRBV13 to TRBJ1-1, with a weak D call TRBD1 (5 bases). The specimen was peripheral blood. CDR3 loop: CASSGRGAEAFF. The CDR3 DNA reads as TGTGCCAGCAGCGGGCGGGGGGCTGAAGCTTTCTTT.